The 11 T cell receptor beta chains given below trace back to one sample, sequenced in a study of blood T cell repertoires in COVID-19. Measured with immunoSEQ multiplex PCR; TCRdb has only the in-frame clones, and not every one. The sample lists under 200,000 clones; roughly 84% were seen once. The sequenced material came from peripheral blood. The source of these receptors is a human donor in a cohort sampled during active COVID-19.

The chain carries TRBV5-5 and TRBJ2-1; TRBD1 might be the D (6 bases). With 0 bases removed from V and 2 bases from J, the gap between germline ends came to 12 bases. The germline V gene encodes CDR1 SGHKS and CDR2 YYEKEE (reference sequence). The CDR3 consists of 16 residues. The CDR3 loop is CASSLAAGDTYNEQFF. As DNA, the CDR3 is TGTGCCAGCAGCTTGGCGGCAGGGGACACCTACAATGAGCAGTTCTTC.

This clone appeared a single time. The rearrangement joins TRBV5-1 to TRBJ2-5; TRBD2 agrees at 14 bases. Germline V gene sequence: CDR1 SGHRS, CDR2 YFSETQ. The CDR3 has 19 amino acids. V trimming: 4 bases; J trimming: 4 bases; junction bases outside the gene matches: 15. CDR3 coding DNA: TGCGCCAGCAGCCGACTAGCGGGGGGGCTAGTAAGTGGAGGAGAGACCCAGTACTTC. This translates into CASSRLAGGLVSGGETQYF.

This clone occurred a few times. This chain uses TRBV27 with TRBJ2-1; tentatively, D is TRBD1 (6 bases). V was shortened by 2 bases and J by 4 bases, with 9 bases between the two germline ends. The CDR3 runs 14 residues. Germline loops: CDR1 MNHEY, CDR2 SMNVEV (reference sequence). This chain's CDR3 is CASSLRTEYNEQFF. The CDR3 region has the DNA TGTGCCAGCAGTTTACGGACAGAATACAATGAGCAGTTCTTC.

There are a few counts of this clone. The gene calls are TRBV12-3 or TRBV12-4 and TRBJ2-7; no clear D gene. V was cut by 1 base and J by 0 bases, with 4 bases left in between. The CDR3 runs 13 residues. In DNA, the CDR3 is TGTGCCAGCAGTTTAGTAGCCTCCTACGAGCAGTACTTC. Translated, it gives CASSLVASYEQYF.

This clone was counted once. The chain carries TRBV2 and TRBJ1-2; 9 positions match TRBD1. Germline CDR1 and CDR2: SNHLY and FYNNEI. The length of the CDR3 is 15 residues. Trimming at V came to 7 bases and at J to 3 bases, leaving 9 bases not matched to a gene. The CDR3 region is CASTMDRGGDYGYTF. CDR3 sequence (DNA): TGTGCCAGCACCATGGACAGGGGAGGAGACTATGGCTACACCTTC.

J is TRBJ1-3 and V is TRBV9; D not resolved. From germline, CDR1 is SGDLS and CDR2 YYNGEE. CDR3 length: 15 amino acids. V gave up 1 base and J gave up 0 bases, with 8 bases separating them. The CDR3 coding sequence is TGTGCCAGCAGCGTAACCGGGGTCTCTGGAAACACCATATATTTT. This gives the protein CASSVTGVSGNTIYF.

The V and J genes are TRBV5-1 and TRBJ1-6, with a tentative D call TRBD1 (5 bases). This CDR3 region has 15 residues. Germline CDR1 SGHRS, CDR2 YFSETQ. Trimming took off 2 bases at V and 11 bases at J, with 17 bases between the two ends. The DNA of the CDR3 is TGCGCCAGCAGCTTCTCCGGGACTGCCGACGCACCCCTCCACTTT. Protein sequence: CASSFSGTADAPLHF.

The gene calls are TRBV7-3 and TRBJ2-7; D may be TRBD1 (8 bases). This CDR3 is 16 amino acids long. The V gene lost 5 bases and the J gene lost 2 bases, with 19 bases spanning the gap. Germline loops: CDR1 SGHTA, CDR2 FQGTGA. The CDR3 loop is CASSPGGGRSPYEQYF. The CDR3 bases are TGTGCCAGCAGCCCAGGGGGCGGGAGATCCCCCTACGAGCAGTACTTC.

A few counts support this clone. V usage is TRBV6-4 and J usage is TRBJ1-6, with 9 bases aligning to TRBD1. The V segment lost 8 bases and the J segment 7 bases; nucleotides outside the gene matches: 6. Germline V gives CDR1 MRHNA, CDR2 SNTAGT. The CDR3 covers 14 residues. The CDR3 DNA reads as TGTGCCAGCCTCCCGGACAGGGGAAATTCACCCCTCCACTTT. Translating gives CASLPDRGNSPLHF.

This chain connects TRBV12-3 or TRBV12-4 to TRBJ2-3; the match to TRBD1 covers 7 bases. J gave up 3 bases and V 6 bases, and 0 bases lay outside the gene matches. CDR3 size: 12 residues. As DNA, the CDR3 is TGTGCCAGCAGACAGGGGACAGATACGCAGTATTTT. Residues: CASRQGTDTQYF.

This clone was seen only a few times. The CDR3 bases are TGTGCCACATACAGGGAGAGGCACACTGAAGCTTTCTTT. Protein: CATYRERHTEAFF. The chain couples TRBV15 to TRBJ1-1; a possible D gene is TRBD1 (6 bases). V was cut by 9 bases and J by 3 bases, with 14 bases left in between. CDR1 and CDR2 from the germline V gene are LNHNV and YYDKDF (reference sequence). The length of the CDR3 is 13 residues.